The rows below give T cell receptor beta chains drawn from one sample of a study of T cells expressing NK-cell markers. TCRdb reanalyzed the 5' RACE reads, giving one entry per CDR3 protein sequence and no DNA. Here the sample table reports about 180,000 distinct CDR3 sequences. Sequenced: blood T cells: a sorted CD56 or NKG2C T cell subset, CD4+ or CD8+ T cells, or bulk PBMC T cells (not recorded which). These receptors all stem from a man aged 18-75 years in good health. Both conserved end residues are part of each CDR3.

TRBV3-1	TRBJ1-2	CASSQERDGVGGYTF
TRBV9	TRBJ1-2	CASNVGGSHGYGYTF
TRBV13	TRBJ1-1	CASRPAGMNTEAFF
TRBV12-3/TRBV12-4	TRBJ2-5	CASNIVGLQETQYF
TRBV5-1	TRBJ2-7	CASRMEQGFNEQYF
TRBV20-1	TRBJ2-1	CSARPRDRLNNEQFF
TRBV20-1	TRBJ1-2	CSARDRANYGYTF
TRBV6-1	TRBJ1-2	CASIDPYRTQIRYGYTF
TRBV19	TRBJ2-7	CASSMAGEGTYEQYF
TRBV25-1	TRBJ1-5	CASKQGEGQPQHF
TRBV25-1	TRBJ1-4	CASSDSSDEKLFF
TRBV4-1	TRBJ2-7	CASSQEQTGHLTYEQYF
TRBV24-1	TRBJ2-2	CATSDLPKLAGGVNTGELFF
TRBV5-6	TRBJ1-3	CASSHDGSSGNTIYF
TRBV5-6	TRBJ1-1	CASSRPGLNTEAFF
TRBV13	TRBJ2-7	CASSNRNEQYF